The count of the clone carrying this T cell receptor beta chain is one. No antigen is known for it. From germline, CDR1 is SGDLS and CDR2 YYNGEE. Unmatched junction bases numbered 10, after V lost 3 bases and J lost 0 bases. The CDR3 is 18 amino acids. In the PCR, 60 Vbeta and 13 Jbeta primers were used. TCRdb's table, derived via immunoSEQ multiplex PCR, lists solely in-frame clones and lacks some. This table has roughly 190,000 clones, 70% to 80% appearing once. The data stem from a study of cytomegalovirus exposure and HLA in healthy donors. Study-wide findings and caveats: Reports indicate that TCR beta sequences accurately predicted the HLA-A and HLA-B alleles of most subjects. TCR beta V- and J-gene trimming, according to a later analysis, was linked to a missense DCLRE1C variant. Prior analysis indicated that the majority of TCR beta V segments exhibited productivity approximately 87% or approximately 30% of the time.

Likely unrecorded immune exposures existed in these nominally healthy donors. The chain recombines TRBV9 with TRBJ2-3, with TRBD1 identical over 10 bases. The material sequenced was PBMCs. This clonotype originated in a woman aged 45-60 years in good health and CMV-seronegative. The CDR3 sequence: CASSAAGQGFPSTDTQYF. In DNA form, the CDR3 reads TGTGCCAGCAGCGCCGCGGGACAGGGGTTCCCTAGCACAGATACGCAGTATTTT.